These 22 T cell receptor beta chains originate from one sample sequenced in a study of human T cells and chemical hapten exposure. Each CDR3 protein is one row after TCRdb ran MiXCR on the RACE reads. The sample contains more than 55,000 distinct CDR3 sequences, roughly 9.2% of which appear only once. The sample's time point: patch test 1, 2 weeks after DPC sensitization. The treatment was: therapeutic diphenylcyclopropenone sensitization with weekly scalp DPC. The sequencing here drew on whole blood, taken in connection with sensitization to the hapten diphenylcyclopropenone (DPC). Receptor source: a woman aged 35 to 49 with alopecia areata. Some clones in this sample may be carry-over from other donors' samples.

V is TRBV7-2 and J is TRBJ2-3; D remains unclear. The CDR3 contains 14 residues. The V gene lost 4 bases and the J gene lost 0 bases, with 8 bases spanning the gap. Germline V gives CDR1 SGHTA, CDR2 FQGNSA. The CDR3 nucleotides are TGTGCCAGCAGCTATAAGGGTAGCACAGATACGCAGTATTTT. It is translated as CASSYKGSTDTQYF.

The chain has TRBV19 and TRBJ2-5; unclear D gene. In germline, CDR1 is LNHDA, CDR2 SQIVND (reference sequence). This CDR3 has 13 amino acids. Trimming removed 3 bases at V and 2 bases at J, with 7 bases between. CDR3 in amino acids: CASSIWQQETQYF. CDR3 coding DNA: TGTGCCAGTAGTATCTGGCAACAAGAGACCCAGTACTTC.

In its sample, this clonotype was seen many times. The chain joins TRBV2 to TRBJ1-4, with D unclear. Deletions cut 7 bases from V and 5 bases from J, with 11 bases between. The CDR3 loop spans 13 amino acids. Germline CDR1 SNHLY, CDR2 FYNNEI. CDR3 protein: CASNVFENEKLFF. CDR3 DNA sequence: TGTGCCAGCAACGTGTTTGAAAATGAAAAACTGTTTTTT.

The V and J genes are TRBV20-1 and TRBJ1-1; D gene ambiguous. The CDR3 spans 15 residues. V was shortened by 3 bases and J by 0 bases, with 14 bases between the two germline ends. Germline CDR1 reads DFQATT; CDR2 reads SNEGSKA (reference sequence). As DNA, the CDR3 is TGCAGTGCTAGCCCTCCCGGGATGATGAACACTGAAGCTTTCTTT. Protein: CSASPPGMMNTEAFF.

V is TRBV5-1 and J is TRBJ2-5; 7 bases agree with TRBD1. V lost 0 bases to trimming and J lost 3 bases; unmatched junction nucleotides: 2. The CDR3 has 14 residues. Germline CDR1 and CDR2: SGHRS and YFSETQ. CDR3 amino acids: CASSLGQGKETQYF. The CDR3 coding sequence is TGCGCCAGCAGCTTGGGACAGGGAAAAGAGACCCAGTACTTC. The entire variable domain, with the rest obtained from reference TRBV5-1 and TRBJ2-5, is as follows: KAGVTQTPRYLIKTRGQQVTLSCSPISGHRSVSWYQQTPGQGLQFLFEYFSETQRNKGNFPGRFSGRQFSNSRSEMNVSTLELGDSALYLCASSLGQGKETQYFGPGTRLLVL.

This chain connects TRBV12-3 or TRBV12-4 to TRBJ1-1; no definite D call. The V end lost 2 bases, the J end lost 0 bases, and 4 bases lay between the germline ends. The CDR3 totals 13 residues. The CDR3 protein is CASSLMVNTEAFF. CDR3 sequence (DNA): TGTGCCAGCAGTTTAATGGTGAACACTGAAGCTTTCTTT.

This clonotype has a count of ten or more. This chain joins TRBV13 and TRBJ1-6; D may be TRBD1 (6 bases). The germline V gene has CDR1 PRHDT and CDR2 FYEKMQ (reference sequence). Trimming took 4 bases from V and 7 from J, leaving 11 bases between them. The CDR3 has 14 residues. As DNA, the CDR3 is TGTGCCAGCAGCTCCGGGACAAGAAATTCACCCCTCCACTTT. The encoded protein is CASSSGTRNSPLHF.

This clonotype was detected many times. The gene calls are TRBV28 and TRBJ1-2; D is possibly TRBD1 (5 bases). Germline lookup yields CDR1 MDHEN and CDR2 SYDVKM. V lost 5 bases and J lost 5, with 15 bases in between. This CDR3 is 14 amino acids long. The CDR3 sequence: CASSQGDGTYGYTF. CDR3 coding DNA: TGTGCCAGCAGTCAAGGGGACGGTACATATGGCTACACCTTC.

This clonotype was observed a few times. The chain joins TRBV20-1 to TRBJ1-1; tentatively, D is TRBD1 (5 bases). Trimming cost V 4 bases and J 5 bases, with 17 bases left between them. This CDR3 comprises 14 residues. From germline, CDR1 is DFQATT and CDR2 SNEGSKA (reference sequence). This CDR3 reads CSATDPRDGTEAFF. CDR3 nucleotides: TGCAGTGCTACAGACCCCCGGGACGGTACTGAAGCTTTCTTT.

This clonotype has only a few counts. In DNA, the CDR3 is TGTGCCAGCAGTTACTCGTACTTGAACACTGAAGCTTTCTTT. Its protein is CASSYSYLNTEAFF. The chain has TRBV6-2 or TRBV6-3 and TRBJ1-1; D unresolved. The V gene's germline CDR1 is MNHEY and CDR2 SVGEGT. The CDR3 is 14 residues long. V shed 0 bases and J shed 0 bases, with 5 bases lying between them.

A few counts support this clonotype. The V call is TRBV29-1, the J call TRBJ1-1, with TRBD1 as a possible D gene (5 bases). Germline-derived CDR1 and CDR2 are SQVTM and ANQGSEA. The CDR3 is 11 amino acids. Trimming shortened V by 5 bases and J by 9 bases, and 13 bases separated the two germline ends. CDR3 protein: CSVTRVPKAFF. DNA for the CDR3: TGCAGCGTTACCAGGGTCCCGAAAGCTTTCTTT.

This clonotype was detected ten times or more. The CDR3 region is CASTRVRKSGGPNYEQYF. CDR3 sequence (DNA): TGTGCCAGCACCCGGGTCCGAAAAAGCGGGGGGCCCAACTACGAGCAGTACTTC. This chain uses TRBV6-2 or TRBV6-3 with TRBJ2-7, with 9 bases identical to TRBD2. With V trimmed by 7 bases and J by 3 bases, 19 bases remained unmatched. Germline V gene data show CDR1 as MNHEY and CDR2 as SVGEGT. This CDR3 has 18 amino acids.

Comments on this clonotype: A read error may be the cause here, since a much bigger clone is one base away. The chain links TRBV14 to TRBJ2-5; D may be TRBD2 (5 bases). The CDR3 sequence is 19 residues long. CDR1 is SGHDN and CDR2 is FVKESK in the germline V gene. In nucleotides, the CDR3 is TGTGCCAGCAGCGAAGGCAGCGGAGCCGGAAAAATCTACCATGAGACCCAGTACTTC. It codes for CASSEGSGAGKIYHETQYF. The full variable domain, rest sourced from reference TRBV14 and TRBJ2-5, is EAGVTQFPSHSVIEKGQTVTLRCDPISGHDNLYWYRRVMGKEIKFLLHFVKESKQDESGMPNNRFLAERTGGTYSTLKVQPAELEDSGVYFCASSEGSGAGKIYHETQYFGPGTRLLVL.

The J gene is TRBJ2-4, the V gene TRBV10-3, with 14 positions matching TRBD2. Germline values: CDR1 ENHRY, CDR2 SYGVKD. The V segment lost 5 bases and the J segment 0 bases; nucleotides outside the gene matches: 6. This CDR3 spans 18 amino acids. CDR3 in DNA: TGTGCCATCAGTCCGACTAGCGGGGGGGCCTCAGCCAAAAACATTCAGTACTTC. This encodes CAISPTSGGASAKNIQYF.

This clonotype occurred a few times. The chain couples TRBV11-2 to TRBJ2-4; D is unresolved. From germline, CDR1 is SGHAT and CDR2 FQNNGV. The CDR3 is 13 amino acids. Trimming removed 1 base from V and 6 bases from J, with 7 bases in between. CDR3 amino acids: CASSLGGLNIQYF. The CDR3 region has the DNA TGTGCCAGCAGCTTAGGGGGTTTAAACATTCAGTACTTC.

This chain connects TRBV10-2 to TRBJ2-3; D gene ambiguous. Germline V lookup: CDR1 WSHSY, CDR2 SAAADI. The CDR3 runs to 12 residues. V shed 0 bases and J shed 5 bases, with 3 bases lying between them. CDR3 sequence reads: CASSESGDTQYF. In DNA form, the CDR3 reads TGCGCCAGCAGTGAGTCAGGAGATACGCAGTATTTT.

This clonotype was picked up many times. The chain combines TRBV6-2 or TRBV6-3 with TRBJ2-7; 7 positions match TRBD1. This CDR3 is built from 16 residues. The germline gives CDR1 MNHEY, CDR2 SVGEGT. V lost 2 bases to trimming and J lost 4 bases; unmatched junction nucleotides: 11. The CDR3 is CASSYAGTVRVYEQYF. The DNA for the CDR3 is TGTGCCAGCAGTTACGCCGGGACAGTTAGAGTGTACGAGCAGTACTTC.

This clonotype was found many times. The chain joins TRBV27 to TRBJ2-2, with TRBD1 matching over 8 bases. The CDR3 spans 14 residues. The germline CDR1 and CDR2 sequences are MNHEY and SMNVEV (reference sequence). V dropped 6 bases and J dropped 2; count of bases not matched to a gene: 2. For the CDR3, the DNA is TGTGCCAGCAGCGGACAGGGAAACACCGGGGAGCTGTTTTTT. Translated: CASSGQGNTGELFF.

This clonotype was observed many times. The rearrangement joins TRBV6-2 or TRBV6-3 to TRBJ2-6; tentative D call: TRBD1 (6 bases). V dropped 3 bases and J dropped 0 bases, with 9 bases sitting between them. The CDR3 has 16 amino acids. Germline values: CDR1 MNHEY, CDR2 SVGEGT. The CDR3 protein is CASSYEGGSGANVLTF. CDR3 nucleotides: TGTGCCAGCAGTTATGAAGGGGGCTCTGGGGCCAACGTCCTGACTTTC.

This clonotype was counted only a few times. The CDR3 spells CASSYAGPGRSGNTIYF. The CDR3 DNA follows: TGTGCCAGCAGTTACGCGGGGCCGGGGCGCTCTGGAAACACCATATATTTT. This chain joins TRBV6-5 and TRBJ1-3, with a tentative D call TRBD1 (5 bases). This CDR3 spans 17 amino acids. Germline V CDR1 and CDR2: MNHEY, SVGAGI. The V gene lost 2 bases and the J gene lost 0 bases, with 14 bases spanning the gap.

This clonotype has at least ten counts. The CDR3 loop reads CASSPSINRENQPQHF. CDR3 DNA: TGCGCCAGCAGTCCAAGTATCAACAGGGAAAATCAGCCCCAGCATTTT. The V and J genes are TRBV4-3 and TRBJ1-5, with D perhaps TRBD1 (6 bases). Trimming pared 6 bases from V and 4 bases from J, leaving 19 bases between. This CDR3 has 16 amino acids. Looked up from germline, CDR1 is LGHNA and CDR2 is YSLEER.

This clonotype was counted ten times or more. V usage is TRBV27 and J usage is TRBJ1-5; 9 positions agree with TRBD1. CDR1 is MNHEY, CDR2 SMNVEV, per germline (reference sequence). The CDR3 runs 13 residues. After removal of 2 bases from V and 7 bases from J, the junction contained 0 bases not matched to a gene. The CDR3 bases are TGTGCCAGCAGTTTAGACAGGGGGCAGCCCCAGCATTTT. This sequence encodes CASSLDRGQPQHF.